This T cell receptor beta chain was captured in a study of blood T cells in healthy people across ages. Each sample used at least 7 million PBMCs. Whole-study findings and limits: Per-million-T-cell TCR beta diversity fell roughly linearly with age.

With a J-beta primer mix and a sample-barcoded 5' primer, a second PCR ran about 7 to 11 cycles. TCRdb passed the 5' RACE reads through MiXCR, listing each CDR3 protein once. The sample holds 790,000 or so distinct CDR3 sequences, around 45% seen once. Note on this clonotype: Antigen specificity is unknown.

This receptor was obtained from an elderly man in good health. The specimen was blood.

For the CDR3, the DNA is TGCGCCAGCAGCTTGGGTGCTCAACGAACAGGGAATTATGGCTACACCTTC. It is translated as CASSLGAQRTGNYGYTF. The V and J genes are TRBV5-1 and TRBJ1-2; D perhaps matches TRBD1 (6 bases). The V gene's germline CDR1 is SGHRS and CDR2 YFSETQ. This CDR3 spans 17 amino acids. V was pared by 0 bases and J by 5 bases, with 20 bases between.